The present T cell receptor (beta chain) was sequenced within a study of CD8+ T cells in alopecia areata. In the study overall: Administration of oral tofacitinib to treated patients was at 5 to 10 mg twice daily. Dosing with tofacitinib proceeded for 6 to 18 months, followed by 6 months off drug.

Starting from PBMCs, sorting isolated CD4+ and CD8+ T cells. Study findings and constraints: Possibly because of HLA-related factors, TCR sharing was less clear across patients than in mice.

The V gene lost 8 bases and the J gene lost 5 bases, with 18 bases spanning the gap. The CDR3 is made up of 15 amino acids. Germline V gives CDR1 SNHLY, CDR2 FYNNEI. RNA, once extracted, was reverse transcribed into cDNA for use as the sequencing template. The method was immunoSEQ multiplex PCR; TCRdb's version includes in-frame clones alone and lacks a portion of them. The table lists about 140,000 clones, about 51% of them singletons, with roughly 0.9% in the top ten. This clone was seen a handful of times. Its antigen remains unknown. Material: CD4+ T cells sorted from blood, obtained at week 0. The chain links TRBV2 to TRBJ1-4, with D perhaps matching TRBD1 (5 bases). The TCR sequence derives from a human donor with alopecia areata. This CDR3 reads CASRRTRWGNEKLFF. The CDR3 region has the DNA TGTGCCAGCCGACGCACTCGCTGGGGGAATGAAAAACTGTTTTTT. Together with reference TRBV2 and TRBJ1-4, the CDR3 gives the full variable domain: EPEVTQTPSHQVTQMGQEVILRCVPISNHLYFYWYRQILGQKVEFLVSFYNNEISEKSEIFDDQFSVERPDGSNFTLKIRSTKLEDSAMYFCASRRTRWGNEKLFFGSGTQLSVL.